This TCR beta chain appears in the sequencing data of a study of T-cell reconstitution after alpha-beta-depleted transplantation in children. General observations from the study: Reported findings indicate that, about two months after transplant, alpha-beta T cells came from several hundred expanded clones, which were derived from non-depleted graft cells. Some patients' high day-60 TCRbeta diversity was attributed to recipient cells surviving conditioning.

Construction of the TCRbeta library involved unique molecular identifiers. TCRdb analysed the PCR reads with MiXCR anew, one entry per CDR3 protein. The table shows hundreds of thousands of distinct CDR3 sequences, with 15% to 20% occurring only once. There are 13 residues in the CDR3. The V end lost 6 bases, the J end lost 7 bases, and 14 bases lay between the germline ends. Looked up from germline, CDR1 is SEHNR and CDR2 is FQNEAQ (reference sequence). Comment on this clonotype: Antigen specificity is unknown.

This chain links TRBV7-9 with TRBJ2-3, with D uncertain. The TCR originated in a boy in the first two years of life who had a stem cell transplant for Wiskott-Aldrich syndrome, so the T cells may come from the graft donor. The specimen was PBMCs, mostly from graft donor cells, collected 360 days after TCRalphabeta/CD19-depleted stem cell transplant. The CDR3 DNA follows: TGTGCCAGCAGGCGCGACCAAGCGAATACGCAGTATTTT. Translated, it gives CASRRDQANTQYF.